A selection of T cell receptor beta chains follows, all from one sample in a study of T cells in Graves' hyperthyroidism and ophthalmopathy. TCRdb re-called the multiplex PCR reads with MiXCR, one entry per CDR3 protein. The table has about 500,000 distinct CDR3 sequences, approximately 16% seen once. Sequenced: blood. These receptors were taken from a woman under 30 with Graves' hyperthyroidism. CDR3s include the opening cysteine and the closing phenylalanine or tryptophan. D genes are given only for firm matches. Clone size is given for some rows only: seen once, a few or many times, or a class if the clone is expanded.

j_gene,v_gene,d_gene,abundance,CDR3aa,CDR3nt
TRBJ2-6,TRBV2,.,few,CASSPRQVPSGANVLTF,TGTGCCAGCAGCCCCCGACAGGTCCCCTCTGGGGCCAACGTCCTGACTTTC
TRBJ1-2,TRBV2,.,many,CASRTTTDYGYTF,TGTGCCAGCAGGACAACCACTGACTATGGCTACACCTTC
TRBJ2-3,TRBV24-1,TRBD1,few,CATSDWPRTGGRDTQYF,TGTGCCACCAGTGATTGGCCGCGGACAGGGGGACGAGATACGCAGTATTTT
TRBJ2-1,TRBV18,TRBD2,many,CASSPASGGSYNEQFF,TGTGCCAGCTCACCTGCTAGCGGGGGCTCCTACAATGAGCAGTTCTTC
TRBJ2-4,TRBV6-1,.,.,CASWSGLAKNIQYF,TGTGCCAGCTGGTCGGGACTAGCCAAAAACATTCAGTACTTC
TRBJ2-7,TRBV2,TRBD2,many,CASSEVAGGSYEQYF,TGTGCCAGCAGTGAAGTTGCGGGAGGGTCCTACGAGCAGTACTTC
TRBJ1-5,TRBV24-1,.,.,CATSDALDGQFDQPQHF,TGTGCCACCAGTGATGCCCTCGACGGACAGTTCGATCAGCCCCAGCATTTT
TRBJ2-1,TRBV19,.,.,CASSISPTGANEQFF,TGTGCCAGTAGTATCTCCCCCACGGGGGCCAATGAGCAGTTCTTC
TRBJ1-1,TRBV5-1,.,few,CASSDQGGTNTEAFF,TGCGCCAGCAGCGATCAAGGGGGAACTAACACTGAAGCTTTCTTT
TRBJ2-1,TRBV3-1,TRBD2,.,CASSQGGLAIGEQFF,TGTGCCAGCAGCCAAGGGGGACTAGCGATAGGTGAGCAGTTCTTC
TRBJ2-1,TRBV29-1,.,.,CSVVSSYNEQFF,TGCAGCGTTGTCAGCTCCTACAATGAGCAGTTCTTC
TRBJ1-2,TRBV20-1,.,few,CSARDLVSRYGYTF,TGCAGTGCTAGAGATTTGGTCTCTCGCTATGGCTACACCTTC
TRBJ2-3,TRBV11-2,.,many,CASSLSGRWSTDTQYF,TGTGCCAGCAGCTTATCCGGCAGGTGGAGCACAGATACGCAGTATTTT
TRBJ1-3,TRBV11-3,.,.,CASSGLEGRGNTIYF,TGTGCCAGCAGCGGACTTGAGGGGCGAGGAAACACCATATATTTT
TRBJ2-3,TRBV20-1,TRBD1,many,CSAGEQGASADTQYF,TGCAGTGCTGGCGAACAGGGGGCTAGCGCAGATACGCAGTATTTT
TRBJ2-5,TRBV12-3/TRBV12-4,.,.,CASSTPGRETQYF,TGTGCCAGCAGTACCCCAGGGAGGGAGACCCAGTACTTC
TRBJ2-2,TRBV2,TRBD2,few,CASRAGASTEELFF,TGTGCCAGCAGAGCGGGAGCGAGCACCGAGGAGCTGTTTTTT
TRBJ1-1,TRBV11-2,TRBD1,many,CASSLMQGVTEAFF,TGTGCCAGCAGCTTAATGCAGGGGGTCACTGAAGCTTTCTTT
TRBJ1-2,TRBV12-3/TRBV12-4,.,many,CASILEGQVYGYTF,TGTGCCAGCATATTAGAGGGGCAAGTCTATGGCTACACCTTC
TRBJ2-5,TRBV29-1,.,few,CSVESGYETQYF,TGCAGCGTTGAGTCGGGTTACGAGACCCAGTACTTC
TRBJ2-1,TRBV10-2,.,few,CASSSGSVGAEQFF,TGCGCCAGCAGTTCCGGATCGGTCGGGGCGGAGCAGTTCTTC
TRBJ2-1,TRBV7-2,.,many,CASSLAMKAYYNEQFF,TGTGCCAGCAGCTTAGCTATGAAGGCCTATTACAATGAGCAGTTCTTC
TRBJ2-3,TRBV12-3/TRBV12-4,TRBD1,many,CASSSARDSYTDTQYF,TGTGCCAGCAGTTCCGCCCGGGACAGCTACACAGATACGCAGTATTTT
TRBJ2-2,TRBV7-2,TRBD1,.,CASSLIGTGGAGGELFF,TGTGCCAGCAGCTTAATCGGGACAGGGGGCGCGGGCGGGGAGCTGTTTTTT
TRBJ1-4,TRBV29-1,TRBD1,.,CSAVGGQNEKLFF,TGCAGCGCTGTCGGGGGACAGAATGAAAAACTGTTTTTT
TRBJ2-7,TRBV5-1,TRBD2,.,CASSLAPGLGSYEQYF,TGCGCCAGCAGCTTGGCCCCTGGACTAGGATCCTACGAGCAGTACTTC
TRBJ1-1,TRBV12-3/TRBV12-4,TRBD1,many,CASIKDREENTEAFF,TGTGCCAGCATCAAGGACAGGGAGGAGAACACTGAAGCTTTCTTT
TRBJ2-7,TRBV7-2,.,many,CASSFFFQENEQYF,TGTGCCAGCAGCTTTTTTTTCCAGGAGAACGAGCAGTACTTC
TRBJ2-1,TRBV12-3/TRBV12-4,.,.,CATSDRAVNEQFF,TGTGCCACCTCGGACCGAGCAGTCAATGAGCAGTTCTTC
TRBJ2-1,TRBV6-1,TRBD2,many,CASSEESGGYNEQFF,TGTGCCAGCAGTGAAGAAAGCGGGGGTTACAATGAGCAGTTCTTC
TRBJ2-5,TRBV13,TRBD2,few,CASSKGLALETQYF,TGTGCCAGCAGCAAGGGACTAGCCTTGGAGACCCAGTACTTC
TRBJ2-7,TRBV28,TRBD1,.,CASRQTGGPYEQYF,TGTGCCAGCAGACAGACAGGGGGCCCCTACGAGCAGTACTTC
TRBJ2-5,TRBV20-1,.,many,CSASRNSWETQYF,TGCAGTGCTAGCCGTAATAGTTGGGAGACCCAGTACTTC
TRBJ2-7,TRBV18,.,many,CASSPRNVGYEQYF,TGTGCCAGCTCACCACGTAATGTAGGTTACGAGCAGTACTTC
TRBJ1-6,TRBV5-5,TRBD1,few,CASSLLGGDSPLHF,TGTGCCAGCAGCTTGTTAGGGGGCGATTCACCCCTCCACTTT
TRBJ2-2,TRBV7-2,.,.,CASSLKGGTNTGELFF,TGTGCCAGCAGCTTAAAGGGCGGGACAAACACCGGGGAGCTGTTTTTT
TRBJ2-1,TRBV7-2,TRBD1,.,CASSRGGFSSYNEQFF,TGTGCCAGCAGTCGAGGGGGCTTCAGCTCCTACAATGAGCAGTTCTTC
TRBJ2-5,TRBV20-1,.,many,CSARPPGRWETQYF,TGCAGTGCTCGGCCCCCGGGGCGCTGGGAGACCCAGTACTTC
TRBJ2-1,TRBV5-1,.,few,CASSWSNEQFF,TGCGCCAGCAGCTGGTCCAATGAGCAGTTCTTC
TRBJ2-5,TRBV3-1,TRBD2,many,CASSETSGWVETQYF,TGTGCCAGCAGCGAGACTAGCGGGTGGGTTGAGACCCAGTACTTC
TRBJ2-2,TRBV10-3,TRBD2,few,CAISDVGTSGSRSGELFF,TGTGCCATCAGTGACGTGGGGACTAGCGGGAGTCGTTCCGGGGAGCTGTTTTTT
TRBJ2-7,TRBV7-2,.,many,CASSLRAGRKDEQYF,TGTGCCAGCAGCTTGCGGGCGGGGAGGAAGGACGAGCAGTACTTC
TRBJ2-4,TRBV28,TRBD1,many,CASSLTGGIGNIQYF,TGTGCCAGCAGTCTGACAGGGGGCATCGGGAACATTCAGTACTTC
TRBJ2-5,TRBV7-2,TRBD1,many,CASSLVPGQGAGTQYF,TGTGCCAGCAGCTTGGTCCCGGGACAGGGGGCTGGGACCCAGTACTTC
TRBJ2-7,TRBV2,.,.,CASRRAGPRYEQYF,TGTGCCAGCAGGAGGGCGGGACCTCGATACGAGCAGTACTTC